This TCR beta chain stems from a study of tumor T cells in aggressive B-cell lymphoma. The data were produced by immunoSEQ multiplex PCR, yet TCRdb's version contains in-frame clones alone and is incomplete. The data show some 1,600 clones, roughly 93% seen once. The germline CDR1 and CDR2 sequences are SGHKS and YYEKEE (reference sequence). This CDR3 is 16 amino acids long. V was pared by 4 bases and J by 0 bases, with 16 bases between. The source is an adult with diffuse large B cell lymphoma. V and J are TRBV5-5 and TRBJ2-5, with D perhaps TRBD1 (5 bases). Material: tumor tissue. CDR3 sequence: CASSPSVRGYQETQYF. CDR3 nucleotides: TGTGCCAGCAGCCCCTCGGTTAGGGGATACCAAGAGACCCAGTACTTC.